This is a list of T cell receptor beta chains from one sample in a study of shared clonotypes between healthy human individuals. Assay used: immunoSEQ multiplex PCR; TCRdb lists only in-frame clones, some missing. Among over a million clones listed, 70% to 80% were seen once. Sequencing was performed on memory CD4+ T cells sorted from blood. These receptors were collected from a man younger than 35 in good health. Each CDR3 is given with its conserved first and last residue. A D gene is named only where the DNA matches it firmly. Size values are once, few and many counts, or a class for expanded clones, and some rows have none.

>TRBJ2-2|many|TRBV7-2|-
TGTGCCAGCAGCTCTAAGGCGAACACCGGGGAGCTGTTTTTT
CASSSKANTGELFF
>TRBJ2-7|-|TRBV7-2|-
TGTGCCAGCAGCCTAGACGGGACTTCTGTCTCCTACGAGCAGTACTTC
CASSLDGTSVSYEQYF
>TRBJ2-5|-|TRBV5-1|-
TGCGCCAGCAGCCCCGGGACGGGTGGGGAGACCCAGTACTTC
CASSPGTGGETQYF
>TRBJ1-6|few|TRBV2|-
TGTGCCAGCAGTTTAAGGGATAATTCACCCCTCCACTTT
CASSLRDNSPLHF
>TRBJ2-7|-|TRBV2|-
TGTGCCAGCAGCGGATACAACGAGCAGTACTTC
CASSGYNEQYF
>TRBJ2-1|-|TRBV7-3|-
TGTGCCAGCAGCTTAACAGGGCAGAATAGCGATGAGCAGTTCTTC
CASSLTGQNSDEQFF
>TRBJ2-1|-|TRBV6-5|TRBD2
TGTGCCAGCAGTTACGGGACTAGCGGGGGGCTCAATGAGCAGTTCTTC
CASSYGTSGGLNEQFF
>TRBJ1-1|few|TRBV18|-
TGTGCCAGCTCACCACGGATTGACGGCACTGAAGCTTTCTTT
CASSPRIDGTEAFF
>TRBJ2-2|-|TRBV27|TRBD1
TGTGCCAGCACTTTAGGGGGCCCGGGCACCGGGGAGCTGTTTTTT
CASTLGGPGTGELFF
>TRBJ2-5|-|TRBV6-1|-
TGTGCCAGCAGAGGAACAGGGGGGGCCCAAGAGACCCAGTACTTC
CASRGTGGAQETQYF
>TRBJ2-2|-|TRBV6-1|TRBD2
TGTGCCAGCACCCCGACTAGCGGGAGTCCCGGGGAGCTGTTTTTT
CASTPTSGSPGELFF
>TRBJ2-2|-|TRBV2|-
TGTGCCAGCAGGAAACAGGGCGCGAACACCGGGGAGCTGTTTTTT
CASRKQGANTGELFF
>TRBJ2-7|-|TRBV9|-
TGTGCCAGCAGCGTAGACGGACTCTACGAGCAGTACTTC
CASSVDGLYEQYF
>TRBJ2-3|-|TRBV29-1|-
TGCAGCGTTAACGAAAGCACAGATACGCAGTATTTT
CSVNESTDTQYF
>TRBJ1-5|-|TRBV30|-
TGTGCCTGGAGTCCGTCGCGCAATCAGCCCCAGCATTTT
CAWSPSRNQPQHF
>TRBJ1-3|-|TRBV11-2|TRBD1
TGTGCCAGCAGCTCCCGGACAGGCGGAAACACCATATATTTT
CASSSRTGGNTIYF
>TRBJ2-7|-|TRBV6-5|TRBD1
TGTGCCAGCAGTTACACCACAGGGGGCCACTCCTACGAGCAGTACTTC
CASSYTTGGHSYEQYF
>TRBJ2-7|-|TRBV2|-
TGTGCCAGCAGTGAAGGCGGCCCCCCTCTCGAGCAGTACTTC
CASSEGGPPLEQYF
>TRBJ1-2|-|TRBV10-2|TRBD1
TGCGCCAGCAGTGACCGAACGGGACAGGGGGCAATTGGCTACACCTTC
CASSDRTGQGAIGYTF
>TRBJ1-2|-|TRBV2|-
TGTGCCAGCAGTGAAGCCCGGGCTAACTATGGCTACACCTTC
CASSEARANYGYTF
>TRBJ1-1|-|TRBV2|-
TGTGCCAGCAGTGAAGCGGGTAAATTTGAAGCTTTCTTT
CASSEAGKFEAFF
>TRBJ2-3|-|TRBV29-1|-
TGCAGCGTCGGAGTGGATACGCAGTATTTT
CSVGVDTQYF
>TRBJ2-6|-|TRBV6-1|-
TGTGCCAGCAGTGTCCAAGGGGACTTGCTCTCTGGGGCCAACGTCCTGACTTTC
CASSVQGDLLSGANVLTF
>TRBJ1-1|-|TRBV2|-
TGTGCCAGCAGGGTAAGGACGGGGAACACTGAAGCTTTCTTT
CASRVRTGNTEAFF
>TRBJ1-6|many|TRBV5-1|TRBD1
TGCGCCAGCAGCCACGACGGACAGGGTTCTTCACCCCTCCACTTT
CASSHDGQGSSPLHF
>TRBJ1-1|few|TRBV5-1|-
TGCGCCAGCAGCTTGAGTTTGAGGAACTTAAACACTGAAGCTTTCTTT
CASSLSLRNLNTEAFF
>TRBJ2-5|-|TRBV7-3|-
TGTGCCAGCAGCTTATCCAGGGAAGAGACCCAGTACTTC
CASSLSREETQYF
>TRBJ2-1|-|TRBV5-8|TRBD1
TGTGCCAGCAGCCCCCCATGGGGGGACAGGATCTACAATGAGCAGTTCTTC
CASSPPWGDRIYNEQFF
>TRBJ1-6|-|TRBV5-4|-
TGTGCCAGCAGCTTTGGTGGGGGATTTTCACCCCTCCACTTT
CASSFGGGFSPLHF
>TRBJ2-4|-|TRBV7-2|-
TGTGCCAGCAGCCTCCGGGGGGGACAGGGCGGCATTCAGTACTTC
CASSLRGGQGGIQYF
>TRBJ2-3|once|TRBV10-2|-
TGCGCCAGCAGTGTCCAGCGGACTAGCACAGATACGCAGTATTTT
CASSVQRTSTDTQYF
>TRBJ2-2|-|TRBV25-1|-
TGTGCCAGCACGTCGGGGTTCGGGGAGCTGTTTTTT
CASTSGFGELFF
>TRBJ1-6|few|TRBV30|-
TGTGCCTGGAGTGACATCGGGGGCGGGGCACCCCTCCACTTT
CAWSDIGGGAPLHF
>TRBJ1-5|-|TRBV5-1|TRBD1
TGCGCCAGCAGCTTGGAAGGACAGGGCATAGACAATCAGCCCCAGCATTTT
CASSLEGQGIDNQPQHF
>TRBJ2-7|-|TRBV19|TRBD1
TGTGCCAGTAGTTGGGACAGGGGTGACGAGCAGTACTTC
CASSWDRGDEQYF
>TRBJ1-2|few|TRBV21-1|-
TGTGCCAGCAGCGCTCCGTCCGGGACCCAAGCGGGCTATGGCTACACCTTC
CASSAPSGTQAGYGYTF
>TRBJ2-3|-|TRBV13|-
TGTGCCAGCAGCTTAGTGGACACAGATACGCAGTATTTT
CASSLVDTDTQYF
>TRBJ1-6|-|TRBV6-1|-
TGTGCCAGCCATGCAGGGGCGAGTAAGGGTTCACCCCTCCACTTT
CASHAGASKGSPLHF